Following are 9 T cell receptor beta chains from one sample sequenced in a study of CD8 T cells in ankylosing spondylitis. Findings and caveats of the study: Several highly homologous variants made up a TCR beta motif that seemed to typify ankylosing spondylitis blood.

One entry per CDR3 protein results from TCRdb running MiXCR on the 5' RACE reads. This sample has a few hundred thousand distinct CDR3 sequences, with roughly 6.6% found just once. Their antigen targets remain unknown. Input material: blood, either unsorted or a sorted T cell fraction (not recorded which). These receptors were obtained from a male donor with ankylosing spondylitis.

This clonotype was seen repeatedly, ten times or more. The chain recombines TRBV28 with TRBJ2-7; 11 bases fit TRBD1. CDR3 length: 14 amino acids. V dropped 10 bases and J dropped 6; count of bases not matched to a gene: 11. In germline, CDR1 is MDHEN, CDR2 SYDVKM. In DNA form, the CDR3 reads TGTGCCACCATCCGGGACAGGGGGATTTTCGAGCAGTACTTC. Its protein is CATIRDRGIFEQYF.

In this sample, this clonotype turned up a few times. V usage is TRBV20-1 and J usage is TRBJ1-2, with D hard to call. V lost 6 bases, J lost 8 bases, and 13 bases lay in between. Germline V gene lookup returns CDR1 DFQATT and CDR2 SNEGSKA (reference sequence). The CDR3 consists of 11 residues. CDR3 DNA: TGCAGTGCCCCGATAGAGGACGGCTACACCTTC. This sequence encodes CSAPIEDGYTF.

This clonotype was observed a few times. V and J are TRBV15 and TRBJ2-7, with 8 bases identical to TRBD2. CDR1 LNHNV and CDR2 YYDKDF come from the germline V gene (reference sequence). V lost 6 bases, J lost 0 bases, and 10 bases stayed unmatched. CDR3 length equals 16 residues. The CDR3 reads CATRSGQSGGSYEQYF. The CDR3 region has the DNA TGTGCCACCAGATCTGGCCAAAGCGGGGGCTCCTACGAGCAGTACTTC.

This clonotype was found many times. The V call is TRBV7-2, the J call TRBJ2-7; D unclear. V was clipped by 5 bases and J by 4 bases, with 12 bases between them. The germline gives CDR1 SGHTA, CDR2 FQGNSA. The CDR3 has 13 residues. In DNA form, the CDR3 reads TGTGCCAGCAGCCCCAGTACAGTTTACGAGCAGTACTTC. Protein sequence: CASSPSTVYEQYF.

This clonotype has just a few counts. The chain carries TRBV5-6 and TRBJ1-2; 8 nucleotides agree with TRBD1. CDR1 SGHDT and CDR2 YYEEEE come from the germline V gene. The CDR3 sequence is 15 residues long. V was pared by 1 base and J by 6 bases, with 8 bases of the junction left unmatched. The CDR3 loop reads CASSLQGAYLHGYTF. DNA for the CDR3: TGTGCCAGCAGCTTGCAGGGGGCATACCTTCATGGCTACACCTTC.

This clonotype was seen once. The J gene is TRBJ2-1, the V gene TRBV20-1; D is unresolved. With 0 bases removed from V and 0 bases from J, the gap between germline ends came to 12 bases. CDR3 size: 16 residues. Germline V gene sequence: CDR1 DFQATT, CDR2 SNEGSKA (reference sequence). The CDR3 sequence: CSARERAPSSYNEQFF. The CDR3 coding sequence is TGCAGTGCTAGAGAAAGGGCCCCGAGCTCCTACAATGAGCAGTTCTTC.

The V call is TRBV7-8, the J call TRBJ2-6, with D possibly matching TRBD1 (6 bases). The germline V gene has CDR1 SGHVS and CDR2 FQNEAQ. The CDR3 extends over 18 amino acids. Trimming stripped 4 bases from V and 0 bases from J, with 16 bases between. CDR3 nucleotides: TGTGCCAGCAGCTCAACCGGGACATTCAGCTCTGGGGCCAACGTCCTGACTTTC. Protein: CASSSTGTFSSGANVLTF. Complete variable domain (other parts from reference TRBV7-8 and TRBJ2-6): GAGVSQSPRYKVAKRGQDVALRCDPISGHVSLFWYQQALGQGPEFLTYFQNEAQLDKSGLPSDRFFAERPEGSVSTLKIQRTQQEDSAVYLCASSSTGTFSSGANVLTFGAGSRLTVL.

In its sample, this clonotype was seen many times. V gene TRBV5-6 combines with J gene TRBJ2-1, with TRBD1 matching over 8 bases. CDR1 SGHDT and CDR2 YYEEEE come from the germline V gene. The trim removed 0 bases at V and 2 bases at J, leaving 1 base unmatched. This CDR3 contains 15 residues. CDR3 residues: CASSLGQGPYNEQFF. The DNA of the CDR3 is TGTGCCAGCAGCTTGGGACAGGGGCCCTACAATGAGCAGTTCTTC.

This clonotype was seen ten or more times. CDR3 sequence: CASSPRDRAPYEQYF. The DNA for the CDR3 is TGTGCCAGCAGCCCCCGGGACAGGGCCCCCTACGAGCAGTACTTC. The J gene is TRBJ2-7, the V gene TRBV9; TRBD1 matches at 9 bases. Germline V gene data show CDR1 as SGDLS and CDR2 as YYNGEE. J gave up 2 bases and V 4 bases, and 7 bases lay outside the gene matches. The CDR3 loop spans 15 amino acids.